Shown below are 20 T cell receptor beta chains from a single sample sequenced in a study of shared clonotypes between healthy human individuals. The repertoire was sequenced with immunoSEQ multiplex PCR; TCRdb's copy has only in-frame clones and lacks some. This sample has roughly 2.6 million clones, with 85% to 95% found just once. The source material was naive CD4+ T cells sorted from blood. Described subset: CD45RA+ positively selected. Every receptor here comes from a man aged 18 to 35 in good health.

This chain uses TRBV30 with TRBJ1-5; D possibly corresponds to TRBD1 (6 bases). The ends were cut back, 1 base at V and 5 bases at J, with 12 bases in the middle. This CDR3 contains 14 residues. From germline, CDR1 is GTSNPN and CDR2 SVGIG (reference sequence). The CDR3 reads CAWSEGGNDQPQHF. The CDR3, as DNA: TGTGCCTGGAGTGAAGGGGGAAATGATCAGCCCCAGCATTTT.

The chain joins TRBV2 to TRBJ2-7; the D gene is possibly TRBD2 (6 bases). The V gene lost 1 base and the J gene lost 1 base, with 11 bases spanning the gap. Per the germline V gene, CDR1 is SNHLY and CDR2 is FYNNEI. This CDR3 spans 15 amino acids. The CDR3 nucleotides read TGTGCCAGCAGTGAAGGCGGGGCACAGTCCTACGAGCAGTACTTC. Translated: CASSEGGAQSYEQYF.

The V and J genes are TRBV5-5 and TRBJ2-7; TRBD1 agrees at 7 bases. Germline-derived CDR1 and CDR2 are SGHKS and YYEKEE (reference sequence). The CDR3 sequence is 16 residues long. Unmatched junction bases numbered 12, after V lost 4 bases and J lost 2 bases. This CDR3 is CASSHDTGTVTYEQYF. CDR3 bases: TGTGCCAGCAGCCACGATACCGGGACAGTCACCTACGAGCAGTACTTC.

V is TRBV19 and J is TRBJ2-2, with a possible D match to TRBD2 (5 bases). Germline V lookup: CDR1 LNHDA, CDR2 SQIVND (reference sequence). Trimming removed 8 bases at V and 4 bases at J, with 11 bases between. The CDR3 has 13 amino acids. The chain's CDR3 is CASESGSTGELFF. CDR3 in DNA: TGTGCCAGTGAATCGGGGTCCACCGGGGAGCTGTTTTTT.

The V call is TRBV11-3, the J call TRBJ2-2, with D unresolved. Between the trimmed V and J ends, which lost 1 base and 2 bases, there was a span of 5 bases. The CDR3 runs 14 residues. Germline loops: CDR1 SGHNT, CDR2 YENEEA. The DNA of the CDR3 is TGTGCCAGCAGCTTAGGTTTCAACACCGGGGAGCTGTTTTTT. It translates to CASSLGFNTGELFF. The whole variable domain, remainder taken from reference TRBV11-3 and TRBJ2-2, is EAGVVQSPRYKIIEKKQPVAFWCNPISGHNTLYWYLQNLGQGPELLIRYENEEAVDDSQLPKDRFSAERLKGVDSTLKIQPAELGDSAVYLCASSLGFNTGELFFGEGSRLTVL.

The genes are TRBV9 and TRBJ2-5; D call uncertain. The V end was cut by 0 bases, the J end by 4 bases, with 10 bases between. The germline V gene encodes CDR1 SGDLS and CDR2 YYNGEE. CDR3 length: 14 amino acids. Here the CDR3 reads CASSVVGVAETQYF. Written as DNA, the CDR3 is TGTGCCAGCAGCGTAGTTGGCGTGGCAGAGACCCAGTACTTC. The full variable domain, in which reference TRBV9 and TRBJ2-5 provide the parts outside the CDR3, is DSGVTQTPKHLITATGQRVTLRCSPRSGDLSVYWYQQSLDQGLQFLIQYYNGEERAKGNILERFSAQQFPDLHSELNLSSLELGDSALYFCASSVVGVAETQYFGPGTRLLVL.

As concerns this clone: This CDR3 is also generated by other DNA sequences in the sample. The chain joins TRBV4-1 to TRBJ2-7, with D possibly matching TRBD1 (6 bases). The CDR3 consists of 15 residues. The V and J ends lost 5 bases and 1 base respectively, with 15 bases between them. Germline lookup yields CDR1 MGHRA and CDR2 YSYEKL. This CDR3 reads CASSTSTQGSYEQYF. For the CDR3, the DNA is TGCGCCAGCAGCACTAGTACACAGGGTTCCTACGAGCAGTACTTC.

This chain links TRBV19 with TRBJ2-5, with 8 positions matching TRBD2. This CDR3 is 14 amino acids long. With V trimmed by 6 bases and J by 4 bases, 7 bases remained unmatched. CDR1 and CDR2 (germline): LNHDA, SQIVND (reference sequence). CDR3 sequence reads: CASRGRGGRETQYF. The CDR3 region has the DNA TGTGCCAGTAGAGGACGGGGGGGTCGAGAGACCCAGTACTTC.

The V and J genes are TRBV18 and TRBJ1-3; D remains ambiguous. The germline V gene encodes CDR1 KGHSH and CDR2 LQKENI. This CDR3 region has 14 residues. V was shortened by 1 base and J by 3 bases, with 7 bases between the two germline ends. This CDR3 reads CASSPLAVGNTIYF. The CDR3 DNA follows: TGTGCCAGCTCACCACTAGCTGTTGGAAACACCATATATTTT.

The sample holds one count of this clone. V is TRBV10-1 and J is TRBJ2-1, with D perhaps TRBD2 (6 bases). The CDR3 is made up of 14 amino acids. CDR1 WNHNN and CDR2 SYGVQD come from the germline V gene (reference sequence). Trimming left V 6 bases short and J 7 bases short, with 16 bases between. CDR3 amino acids: CASREEGRPNEQFF. CDR3 sequence (DNA): TGCGCCAGCAGGGAGGAGGGGAGGCCTAATGAGCAGTTCTTC.

The gene calls are TRBV29-1 and TRBJ2-1, with TRBD2 identical over 7 bases. The V and J ends lost 3 bases and 4 bases, in that order; junction bases with no gene match: 3. CDR1 and CDR2 (germline): SQVTM, ANQGSEA. This CDR3 contains 13 residues. Here the CDR3 reads CSVETSLYNEQFF. The CDR3 DNA reads TGCAGCGTTGAGACTAGCCTATACAATGAGCAGTTCTTC.

The gene calls are TRBV18 and TRBJ2-3; 8 bases are a match to TRBD2. Germline V gene data show CDR1 as KGHSH and CDR2 as LQKENI. V lost 3 bases to trimming and J lost 6 bases; unmatched junction nucleotides: 14. The CDR3 loop spans 17 amino acids. DNA for the CDR3: TGTGCCAGCTCACCGCCCGGGCGGGGGGCTTCCCCGGATACGCAGTATTTT. Translated: CASSPPGRGASPDTQYF.

V usage is TRBV19 and J usage is TRBJ2-1, with D unclear. CDR1 LNHDA and CDR2 SQIVND come from the germline V gene (reference sequence). The ends were cut back, 4 bases at V and 0 bases at J, with 10 bases in the middle. CDR3 length: 15 residues. This CDR3 reads CASSTTRSSYNEQFF. The CDR3 region has the DNA TGTGCCAGTAGTACCACACGGAGCTCCTACAATGAGCAGTTCTTC.

This chain joins TRBV20-1 and TRBJ1-2, with D unclear. Between the trimmed V and J ends, which lost 3 bases and 10 bases, there was a span of 9 bases. Germline V lookup: CDR1 DFQATT, CDR2 SNEGSKA (reference sequence). This CDR3 spans 10 amino acids. The CDR3 bases are TGCAGTGCTAGCTCAGACAACTACACCTTC. Protein product: CSASSDNYTF.

The J gene is TRBJ1-4, the V gene TRBV4-1; no reliable D call. CDR1 is MGHRA and CDR2 is YSYEKL in the germline V gene. V gave up 1 base and J gave up 6 bases, with 9 bases separating them. The CDR3 is made up of 14 amino acids. Here the CDR3 DNA reads TGCGCCAGCAGCCAAGCAGACCGGTATGAAAAACTGTTTTTT. Amino acid sequence: CASSQADRYEKLFF.

The sample holds a few counts of this clone. The chain couples TRBV30 to TRBJ1-4, with a possible D match to TRBD1 (5 bases). Trimming removed 4 bases from V and 0 bases from J, with 12 bases in between. Per germline, CDR1 GTSNPN and CDR2 SVGIG (reference sequence). The CDR3 totals 15 residues. The CDR3 sequence is CAWTPGAATNEKLFF. In DNA, the CDR3 is TGTGCCTGGACCCCCGGGGCTGCAACTAATGAAAAACTGTTTTTT. Complete variable domain (other parts from reference TRBV30 and TRBJ1-4): SQTIHQWPATLVQPVGSPLSLECTVEGTSNPNLYWYRQAAGRGLQLLFYSVGIGQISSEVPQNLSASRPQDRQFILSSKKLLLSDSGFYLCAWTPGAATNEKLFFGSGTQLSVL.

V usage is TRBV21-1 and J usage is TRBJ2-5; TRBD1 was called by the table and not checked on the DNA. TRBV21-1 is flagged as a pseudogene. This CDR3 is 13 amino acids long. Here the CDR3 reads CASSPRTEETQYF. CDR3 DNA: TGTGCCAGCAGCCCCAGGACAGAAGAGACCCAGTACTTC.

As concerns this clone: Distinct nucleotide sequences in the sample also encode this CDR3. The chain links TRBV9 to TRBJ2-1; a weak D match, TRBD2 (7 bases). This CDR3 is 15 amino acids long. The V gene lost 4 bases and the J gene lost 3 bases, with 14 bases spanning the gap. In germline, CDR1 is SGDLS, CDR2 YYNGEE. The CDR3 region is CASSPQGRVYNEQFF. In DNA form, the CDR3 reads TGTGCCAGCAGCCCCCAGGGGAGGGTCTACAATGAGCAGTTCTTC.

This chain uses TRBV28 with TRBJ1-1; TRBD1 aligns across 7 bases. CDR1 MDHEN and CDR2 SYDVKM come from the germline V gene. Trimming took 5 bases from V and 6 from J; bases not matched to a gene: 18. This CDR3 spans 17 amino acids. CDR3 coding DNA: TGTGCCAGCAGTACGCTTGGGGGACAGAGACGAAGGTCTGAAGCTTTCTTT. This encodes CASSTLGGQRRRSEAFF.

About this clone itself: In the same sample, other DNA sequences code for this CDR3. V gene TRBV2 combines with J gene TRBJ2-5; the D is unclear. Germline lookup yields CDR1 SNHLY and CDR2 FYNNEI. The CDR3 sequence is 12 residues long. Trimming took 4 bases from V and 1 from J, leaving 4 bases between them. The CDR3 protein is CASSVSQETQYF. CDR3 DNA sequence: TGTGCCAGCAGTGTCAGCCAAGAGACCCAGTACTTC. Looking up the rest from reference TRBV2 and TRBJ2-5 gives the full variable domain: EPEVTQTPSHQVTQMGQEVILRCVPISNHLYFYWYRQILGQKVEFLVSFYNNEISEKSEIFDDQFSVERPDGSNFTLKIRSTKLEDSAMYFCASSVSQETQYFGPGTRLLVL.